What follows describes a single T cell receptor (beta chain). What it binds is unknown. CDR1 SGHAT and CDR2 FQNNGV come from the germline V gene. Deletions cut 6 bases from V and 8 bases from J, with 17 bases between. There are 15 residues in the CDR3. This record belongs to a study of shared clonotypes between healthy human individuals. For each subset, genomic DNA was distributed in equal portions over several immunoSEQ plates. Method: immunoSEQ multiplex PCR; TCRdb's copy keeps in-frame clones and lacks some. The table has about 1 million clones, about 80% seen once. Study observations and caveats: Larger estimated richness was generally seen in naive subsets than in memory subsets. In a few donors, around 4.8% of naive CD4 clonotypes appeared in common.

Each sample came from a Caucasian adult donor living in Nashville, Tennessee. The source material was memory CD4+ T cells sorted from blood. The subset is: CD45RA-negative fraction. The sequence was obtained from a man younger than 30 in good health. V gene TRBV11-2 combines with J gene TRBJ1-6; tentatively, D is TRBD1 (5 bases). Here the CDR3 reads CASRTPGRRDSPLHF. For the CDR3, the DNA is TGTGCCAGCAGGACCCCGGGACGAAGGGATTCACCCCTCCACTTT.